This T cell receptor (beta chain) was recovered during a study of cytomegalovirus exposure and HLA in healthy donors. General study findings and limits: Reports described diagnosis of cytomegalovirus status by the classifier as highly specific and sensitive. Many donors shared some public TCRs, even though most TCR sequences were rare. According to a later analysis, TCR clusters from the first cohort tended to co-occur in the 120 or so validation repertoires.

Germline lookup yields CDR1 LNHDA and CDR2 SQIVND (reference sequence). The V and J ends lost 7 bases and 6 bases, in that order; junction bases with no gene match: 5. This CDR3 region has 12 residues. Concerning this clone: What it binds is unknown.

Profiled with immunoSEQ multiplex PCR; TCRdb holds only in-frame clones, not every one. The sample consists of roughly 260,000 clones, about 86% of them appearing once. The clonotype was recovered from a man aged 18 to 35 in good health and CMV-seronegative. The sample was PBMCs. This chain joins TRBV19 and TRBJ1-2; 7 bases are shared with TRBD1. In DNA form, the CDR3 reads TGTGCCAGTACCGGCCAGGGGGATGGCTACACCTTC. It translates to CASTGQGDGYTF.